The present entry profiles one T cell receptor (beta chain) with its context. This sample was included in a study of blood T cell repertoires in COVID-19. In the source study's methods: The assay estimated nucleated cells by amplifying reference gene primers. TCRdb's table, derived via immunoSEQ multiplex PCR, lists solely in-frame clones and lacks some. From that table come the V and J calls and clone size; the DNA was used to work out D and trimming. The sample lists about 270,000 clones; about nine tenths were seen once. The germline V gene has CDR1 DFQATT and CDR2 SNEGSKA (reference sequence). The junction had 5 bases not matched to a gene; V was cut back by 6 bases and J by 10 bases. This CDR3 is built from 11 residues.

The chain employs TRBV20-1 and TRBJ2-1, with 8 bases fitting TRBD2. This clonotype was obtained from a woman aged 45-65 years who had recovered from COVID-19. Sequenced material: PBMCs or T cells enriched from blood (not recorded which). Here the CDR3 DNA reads TGCAGTGCGTATGCTAGCGGGGAGCAGTTCTTC. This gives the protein CSAYASGEQFF.